Below, one T cell receptor (beta chain) is given with its context. The source of the sample is a study of technical replicates of blood from several donors. The assay was immunoSEQ multiplex PCR, and TCRdb's table has in-frame clones only and misses some. The data show around 69,000 clones, 95% to 97% seen once. The CDR3 has 15 residues. Trimming removed 1 base at V and 1 base at J, with 8 bases between. Germline assignment: CDR1 SGHNT and CDR2 YYREEE (reference sequence). This receptor was identified in a human donor in good health. This rearrangement joins TRBV5-4 to TRBJ2-2; D is ambiguous. Sequencing used T cells isolated from PBMCs. CDR3 DNA sequence: TGTGCCAGCAGCTTGTTTTCGGGGAACACCGGGGAGCTGTTTTTT. Amino acids: CASSLFSGNTGELFF. Based on the CDR3 plus reference TRBV5-4 and TRBJ2-2, the full variable domain is ETGVTQSPTHLIKTRGQQVTLRCSSQSGHNTVSWYQQALGQGPQFIFQYYREEENGRGNFPPRFSGLQFPNYSSELNVNALELDDSALYLCASSLFSGNTGELFFGEGSRLTVL.